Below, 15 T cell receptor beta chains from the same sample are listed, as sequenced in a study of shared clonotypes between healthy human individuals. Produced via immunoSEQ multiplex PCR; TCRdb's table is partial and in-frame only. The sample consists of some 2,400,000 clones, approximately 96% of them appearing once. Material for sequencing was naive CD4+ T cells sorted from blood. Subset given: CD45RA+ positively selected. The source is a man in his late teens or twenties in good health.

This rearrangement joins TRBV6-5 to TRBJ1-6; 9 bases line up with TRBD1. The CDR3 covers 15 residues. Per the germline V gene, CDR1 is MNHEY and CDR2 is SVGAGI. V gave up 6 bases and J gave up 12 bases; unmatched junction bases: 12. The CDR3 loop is CASRPKGQGLKPLHF. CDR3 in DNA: TGTGCCAGCAGACCTAAGGGACAGGGTCTAAAACCCCTCCACTTT.

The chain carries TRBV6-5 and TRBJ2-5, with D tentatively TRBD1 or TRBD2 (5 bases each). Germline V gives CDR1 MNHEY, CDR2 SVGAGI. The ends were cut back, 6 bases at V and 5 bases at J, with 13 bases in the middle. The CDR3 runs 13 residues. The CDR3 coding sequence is TGTGCCAGCAGACTAGGGGTCGGGGAGACCCAGTACTTC. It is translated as CASRLGVGETQYF.

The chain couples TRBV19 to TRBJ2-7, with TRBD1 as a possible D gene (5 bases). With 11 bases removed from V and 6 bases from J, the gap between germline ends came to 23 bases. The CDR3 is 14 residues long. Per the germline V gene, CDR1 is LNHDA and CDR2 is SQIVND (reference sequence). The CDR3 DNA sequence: TGTGCCCCCCCTGCTAAGGGGCTTTCAGTCGAGCAGTACTTC. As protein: CAPPAKGLSVEQYF.

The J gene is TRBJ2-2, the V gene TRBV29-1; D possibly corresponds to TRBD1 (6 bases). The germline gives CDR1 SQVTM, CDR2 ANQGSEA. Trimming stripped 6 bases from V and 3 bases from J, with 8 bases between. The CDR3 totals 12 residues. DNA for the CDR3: TGCAGCGTCAAGGGGGACACCGGGGAGCTGTTTTTT. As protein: CSVKGDTGELFF.

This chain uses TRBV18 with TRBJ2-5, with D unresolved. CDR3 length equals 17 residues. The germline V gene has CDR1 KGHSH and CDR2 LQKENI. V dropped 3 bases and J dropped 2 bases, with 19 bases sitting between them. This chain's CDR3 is CASSPSGWSIGQETQYF. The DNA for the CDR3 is TGTGCCAGCTCACCCTCCGGCTGGAGCATTGGGCAAGAGACCCAGTACTTC.

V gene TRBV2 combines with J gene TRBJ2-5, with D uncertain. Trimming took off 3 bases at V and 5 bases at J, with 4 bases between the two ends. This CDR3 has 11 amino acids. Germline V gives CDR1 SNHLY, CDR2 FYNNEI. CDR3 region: CASSDKETQYF. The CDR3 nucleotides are TGTGCCAGCAGTGATAAGGAGACCCAGTACTTC. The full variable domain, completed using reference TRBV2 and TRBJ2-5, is EPEVTQTPSHQVTQMGQEVILRCVPISNHLYFYWYRQILGQKVEFLVSFYNNEISEKSEIFDDQFSVERPDGSNFTLKIRSTKLEDSAMYFCASSDKETQYFGPGTRLLVL.

The CDR3 DNA reads TGTGCCAGCAGTGAAGCTGCCAGGGCCGAGCAGTACTTC. Protein product: CASSEAARAEQYF. The chain couples TRBV6-1 to TRBJ2-7, with a possible D match to TRBD1 (5 bases). The CDR3 contains 13 residues. CDR1 MNHNS and CDR2 SASEGT come from the germline V gene. Trimming shortened V by 0 bases and J by 6 bases, and 9 bases separated the two germline ends.

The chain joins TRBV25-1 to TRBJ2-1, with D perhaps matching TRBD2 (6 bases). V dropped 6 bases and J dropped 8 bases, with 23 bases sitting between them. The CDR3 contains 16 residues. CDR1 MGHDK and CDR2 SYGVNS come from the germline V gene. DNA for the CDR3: TGTGCCAGCAGCGGTGGCAACCAGGAGGGTCGGGATGAGCAGTTCTTC. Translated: CASSGGNQEGRDEQFF.

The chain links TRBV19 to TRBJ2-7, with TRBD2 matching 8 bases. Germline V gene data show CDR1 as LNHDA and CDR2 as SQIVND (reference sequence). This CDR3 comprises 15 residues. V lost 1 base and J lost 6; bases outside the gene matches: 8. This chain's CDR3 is CASSIGGSGIGEQYF. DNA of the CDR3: TGTGCCAGTAGTATAGGCGGTAGCGGGATCGGCGAGCAGTACTTC.

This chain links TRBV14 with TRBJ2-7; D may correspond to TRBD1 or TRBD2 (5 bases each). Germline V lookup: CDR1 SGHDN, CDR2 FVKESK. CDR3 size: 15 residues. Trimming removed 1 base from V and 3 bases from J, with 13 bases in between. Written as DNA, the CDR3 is TGTGCCAGCAGCCAAGGGGGGATAGACCACTACGAGCAGTACTTC. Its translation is CASSQGGIDHYEQYF.

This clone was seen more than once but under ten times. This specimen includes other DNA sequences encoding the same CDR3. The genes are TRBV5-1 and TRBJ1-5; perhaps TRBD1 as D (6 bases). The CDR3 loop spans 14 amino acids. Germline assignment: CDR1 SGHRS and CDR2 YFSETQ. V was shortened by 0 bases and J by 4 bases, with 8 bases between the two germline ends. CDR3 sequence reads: CASSLEGGNQPQHF. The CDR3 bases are TGCGCCAGCAGCTTGGAGGGGGGGAATCAGCCCCAGCATTTT. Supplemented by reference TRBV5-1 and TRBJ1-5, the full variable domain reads KAGVTQTPRYLIKTRGQQVTLSCSPISGHRSVSWYQQTPGQGLQFLFEYFSETQRNKGNFPGRFSGRQFSNSRSEMNVSTLELGDSALYLCASSLEGGNQPQHFGDGTRLSIL.

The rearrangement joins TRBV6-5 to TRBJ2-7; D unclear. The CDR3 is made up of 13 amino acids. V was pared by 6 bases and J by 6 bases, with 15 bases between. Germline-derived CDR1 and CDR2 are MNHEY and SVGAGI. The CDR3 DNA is TGTGCCAGCAGACTCGGACGGCTTGGCGAGCAGTACTTC. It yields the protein CASRLGRLGEQYF.

CDR3 DNA: TGTGCCAGCAGGCCCTCCTCGGGGGCGGAGTATTTT. This sequence encodes CASRPSSGAEYF. The chain recombines TRBV7-9 with TRBJ2-3; D may be TRBD1 or TRBD2 (6 bases each). V was pared by 6 bases and J by 13 bases, with 17 bases between. Germline lookup yields CDR1 SEHNR and CDR2 FQNEAQ (reference sequence). The length of the CDR3 is 12 residues. Variable domain in full (rest from reference TRBV7-9 and TRBJ2-3): DTGVSQNPRHKITKRGQNVTFRCDPISEHNRLYWYRQTLGQGPEFLTYFQNEAQLEKSRLLSDRFSAERPKGSFSTLEIQRTEQGDSAMYLCASRPSSGAEYFGPGTRLTVL.

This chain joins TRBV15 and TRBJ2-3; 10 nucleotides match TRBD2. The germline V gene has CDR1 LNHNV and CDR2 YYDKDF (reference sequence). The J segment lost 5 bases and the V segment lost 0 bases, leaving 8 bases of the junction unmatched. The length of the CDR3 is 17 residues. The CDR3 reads CATSRERAGGSRDTQYF. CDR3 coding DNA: TGTGCCACCAGCAGAGAACGAGCGGGGGGGTCTCGAGATACGCAGTATTTT.

In DNA, the CDR3 is TGTGCCAGCAGCTTAGCGCTTTCAGGGCAGCGGGCTCAGCCCCAGCATTTT. This encodes CASSLALSGQRAQPQHF. This chain uses TRBV7-9 with TRBJ1-5, with D perhaps matching TRBD1 (5 bases). Trimming removed 0 bases from V and 6 bases from J, with 18 bases in between. There are 17 residues in the CDR3. Per germline, CDR1 SEHNR and CDR2 FQNEAQ (reference sequence).